Listed here is a single TCR beta chain. Its antigen has not been determined. No per-base quality is available; no much larger clone lies one base away. The data were taken from a study of blood T cell repertoires in COVID-19 (TCRdb year 2020). About the study as a whole: Samples from collaborators originated in the United States, Italy and Spain and spanned both the acute and convalescent phases of COVID-19. The repertoires were made available in a free public database intended to serve as a resource for research on the immune response to SARS-CoV-2. The dataset comprised deeply sampled blood TCRbeta repertoires from subjects exposed to, actively infected with, or recovered from COVID-19. The prospective study material was composed of cDNA or gDNA derived from T cells, B-cell-depleted T cells, or PBMCs. HLA class I and class II types, where available, came from metadata supplied by the sample provider rather than from assay-based typing. A de-identified subject ID, COVID-19 status, age in years and sex were almost always included in the sample metadata. Samples came from the ongoing ImmuneRACE study (first 160 participants) plus 1,254 subjects from 6 global collaborators. Summary of the overall study and its limitations: Clinical and demographic metadata were provided uncurated, with the amount varying by source and participant.

In the prospective study, participants were about 18 to 95 years old, resided in around 25 geographic areas of the United States, and were enrolled through a virtual design. To assign participants to cohorts, the prospective study relied on clinical history that participants themselves reported in a screening survey and a study questionnaire. Recovered participants in ImmuneRACE Cohort 3 were defined by two consecutive negative NP/OP PCR tests, clearance by a healthcare professional, or resolution of symptoms. Each participant in the prospective study had whole blood, serum and a nasopharyngeal or oropharyngeal swab collected by mobile phlebotomists. Additional blood draws and questionnaires over an approximately two-month period could optionally be provided by prospective study participants. Blood samples from the prospective study were shipped frozen or at room temperature prior to DNA extraction.

TCRbeta CDR3 regions were amplified from genomic DNA using the immunoSEQ Assay, a bias-controlled multiplex PCR. The paper's processing steps were these. The number of nucleated cells in each sample was estimated by amplification of reference gene primers within the assay. Sequence reads were collapsed and filtered to measure the absolute abundance of every unique TCRbeta CDR3 rearrangement. For each sample, productive Simpson clonality was calculated as the square root of Simpson's diversity index across productive rearrangements. This immuneACCESS table, as held by TCRdb, lists in-frame sequences with V and J called but not all clones. Of the missing ones, under half trace to an unresolved V gene in checked studies; the others have no known cause. The DNA was the basis for D and trimming; V, J and clone size are from that table. The sample contains more than 110,000 clones, nearly 80% of them found a single time. The ten largest clones add up to less than 3% of the sample.

CDR1 and CDR2, per the germline V gene (reference sequence), are SEHNR and FQNEAQ. There are 15 amino acids in the CDR3, from cysteine to phenylalanine inclusive. Only CDR3 DNA is held: 45 bases, read in frame from base 1. Germline trimming amounts to 3 bases on V and 2 bases on J, with 4 as the count of junction bases outside the gene matches. The sequence was collected from a woman between 50 and 59 years old who had recovered from COVID-19. The sample comprised PBMCs or T cells enriched from blood (not recorded which). The chain couples TRBV7-9 to TRBJ1-5; 7 bases in the junction line up with TRBD1. The nucleotide sequence is given as TGTGCCAGCAGCTTGGCGACAGGGCGCAATCAGCCCCAGCATTTT. This encodes CASSLATGRNQPQHF.